This TCR beta chain appears in the sequencing data of a study of monozygotic twins with inflammatory bowel disease. From the 5' RACE reads, TCRdb lists one entry per CDR3 protein and no DNA. This sample lists 350,000 to 550,000 distinct CDR3 sequences; its ten largest clones have roughly 2.3%. There are 16 residues in the CDR3. Germline CDR1 is SGHTA and CDR2 is FQGNSA. The rearrangement uses TRBV7-2 and TRBJ2-5; TCRdb picks TRBD2, but there is no DNA to check that call. Sample: blood. This receptor was taken from a human donor with ulcerative colitis or Crohn's disease, or a healthy co-twin of an affected twin (not recorded which). The CDR3 reads CASSPGTSGRGETQYF. Full variable domain (outside the CDR3, taken from reference TRBV7-2 and TRBJ2-5): GAGVSQSPSNKVTEKGKDVELRCDPISGHTALYWYRQSLGQGLEFLIYFQGNSAPDKSGLPSDRFSAERTGGSVSTLTIQRTQQEDSAVYLCASSPGTSGRGETQYFGPGTRLLVL.